This TCR beta chain was observed in a study of cytomegalovirus exposure and HLA in healthy donors. Study results and caveats: Reported results showed that the classifier diagnosed cytomegalovirus status with high specificity and sensitivity. The study flagged approximately 180 TCR beta chains as cytomegalovirus-associated. There were a few CMV-associated chains whose specificity for CMV antigens was confirmed in vitro. According to a later analysis, TCR clusters from the first cohort tended to co-occur in the 120 or so validation repertoires.

Unmatched junction bases numbered 4, after V lost 1 base and J lost 2 bases. The CDR3 covers 15 residues. Germline CDR1 is SGHDT and CDR2 is YYEEEE. This table comes from immunoSEQ multiplex PCR, and its TCRdb copy is limited to in-frame clones, with some not included. The sample consists of 150,000 to 200,000 clones, roughly 84% of them appearing once. On this clone itself: The target antigen is unknown.

This TCR was recovered from a woman aged 18-29 years in good health and CMV-seropositive. J is TRBJ2-3 and V is TRBV5-6, with 7 nucleotides matching TRBD2. The specimen was PBMCs. The DNA for the CDR3 is TGTGCCAGCAGCTTGATGACTAGCTCCACAGATACGCAGTATTTT. It translates to CASSLMTSSTDTQYF.